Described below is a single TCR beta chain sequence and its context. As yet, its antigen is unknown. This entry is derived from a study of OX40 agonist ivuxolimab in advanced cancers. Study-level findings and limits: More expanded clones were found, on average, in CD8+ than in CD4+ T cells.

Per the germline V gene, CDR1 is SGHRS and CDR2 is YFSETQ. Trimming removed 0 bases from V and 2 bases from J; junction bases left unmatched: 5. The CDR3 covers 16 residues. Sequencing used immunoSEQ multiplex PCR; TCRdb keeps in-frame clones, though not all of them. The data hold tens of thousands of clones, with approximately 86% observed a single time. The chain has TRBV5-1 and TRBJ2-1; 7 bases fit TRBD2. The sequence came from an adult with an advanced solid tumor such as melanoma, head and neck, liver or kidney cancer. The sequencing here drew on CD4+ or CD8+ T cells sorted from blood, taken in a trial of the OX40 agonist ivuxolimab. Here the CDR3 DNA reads TGCGCCAGCAGCTTGGAGGCGGGAGTTACCTACAATGAGCAGTTCTTC. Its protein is CASSLEAGVTYNEQFF. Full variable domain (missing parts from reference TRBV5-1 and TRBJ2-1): KAGVTQTPRYLIKTRGQQVTLSCSPISGHRSVSWYQQTPGQGLQFLFEYFSETQRNKGNFPGRFSGRQFSNSRSEMNVSTLELGDSALYLCASSLEAGVTYNEQFFGPGTRLTVL.